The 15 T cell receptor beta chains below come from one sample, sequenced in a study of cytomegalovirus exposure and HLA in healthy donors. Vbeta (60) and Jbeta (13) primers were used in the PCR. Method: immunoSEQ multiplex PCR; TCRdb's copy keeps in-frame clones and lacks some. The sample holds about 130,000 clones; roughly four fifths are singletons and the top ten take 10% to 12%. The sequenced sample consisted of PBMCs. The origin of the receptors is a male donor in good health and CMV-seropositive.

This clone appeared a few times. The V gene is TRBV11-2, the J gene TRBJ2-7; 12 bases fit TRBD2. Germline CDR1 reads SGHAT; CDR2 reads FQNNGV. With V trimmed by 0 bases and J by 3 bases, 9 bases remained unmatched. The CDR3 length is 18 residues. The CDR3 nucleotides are TGTGCCAGCAGCTTAGATTTCTCGACTAGCGGGGGTTACTACGAGCAGTACTTC. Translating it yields CASSLDFSTSGGYYEQYF.

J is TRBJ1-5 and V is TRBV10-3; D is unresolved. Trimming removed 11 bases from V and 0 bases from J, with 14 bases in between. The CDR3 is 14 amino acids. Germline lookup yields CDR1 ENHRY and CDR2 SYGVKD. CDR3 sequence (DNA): TGTGCCTCCTCAGGCGCGACTAGCAATCAGCCCCAGCATTTT. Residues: CASSGATSNQPQHF.

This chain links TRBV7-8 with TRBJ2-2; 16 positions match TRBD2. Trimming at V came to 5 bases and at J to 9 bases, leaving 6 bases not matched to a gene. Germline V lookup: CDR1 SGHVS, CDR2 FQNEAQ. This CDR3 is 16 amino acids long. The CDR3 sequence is CASSPGLAGGPRELFF. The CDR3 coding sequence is TGTGCCAGCAGCCCGGGACTAGCGGGAGGGCCGCGGGAGCTGTTTTTT.

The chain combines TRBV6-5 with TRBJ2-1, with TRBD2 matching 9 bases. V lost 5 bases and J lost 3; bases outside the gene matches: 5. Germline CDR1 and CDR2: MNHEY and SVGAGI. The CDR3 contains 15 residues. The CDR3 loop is CASSGAGGDYNEQFF. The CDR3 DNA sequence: TGTGCCAGCAGTGGTGCGGGAGGGGACTACAATGAGCAGTTCTTC.

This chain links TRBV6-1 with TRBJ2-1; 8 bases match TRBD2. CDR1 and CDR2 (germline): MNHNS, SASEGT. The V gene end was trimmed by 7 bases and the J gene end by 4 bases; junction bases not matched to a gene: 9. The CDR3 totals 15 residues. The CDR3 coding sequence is TGTGCCAGCATGGGTCTAACGGGAGGGTACAATGAGCAGTTCTTC. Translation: CASMGLTGGYNEQFF.

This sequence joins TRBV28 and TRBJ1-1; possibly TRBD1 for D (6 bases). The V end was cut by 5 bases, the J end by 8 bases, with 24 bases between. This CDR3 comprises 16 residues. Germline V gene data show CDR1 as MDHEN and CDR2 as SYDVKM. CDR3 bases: TGTGCCAGCAGTCCCTACCCACAGGGTGCCCAATCGGAAGCTTTCTTT. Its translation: CASSPYPQGAQSEAFF.

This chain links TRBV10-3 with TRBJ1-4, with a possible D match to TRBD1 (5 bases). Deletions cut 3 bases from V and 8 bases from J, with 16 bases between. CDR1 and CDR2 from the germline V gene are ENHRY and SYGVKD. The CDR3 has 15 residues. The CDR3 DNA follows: TGTGCCATCAGTGACCCCGGACAAGCGCGAGAAAAACTGTTTTTT. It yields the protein CAISDPGQAREKLFF.

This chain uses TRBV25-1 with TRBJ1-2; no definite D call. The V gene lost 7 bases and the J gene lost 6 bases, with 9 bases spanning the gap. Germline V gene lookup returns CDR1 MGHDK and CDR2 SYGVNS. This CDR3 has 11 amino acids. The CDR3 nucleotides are TGTGCCAGCATAACGGGGAATGGCTACACCTTC. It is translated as CASITGNGYTF.

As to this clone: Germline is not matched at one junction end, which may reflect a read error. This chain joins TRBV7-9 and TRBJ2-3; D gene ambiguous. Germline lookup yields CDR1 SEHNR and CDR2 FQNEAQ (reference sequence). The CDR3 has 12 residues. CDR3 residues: CSSSFYTDTQYF. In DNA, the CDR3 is TGTTCCAGCAGCTTCTACACAGATACGCAGTATTTT.

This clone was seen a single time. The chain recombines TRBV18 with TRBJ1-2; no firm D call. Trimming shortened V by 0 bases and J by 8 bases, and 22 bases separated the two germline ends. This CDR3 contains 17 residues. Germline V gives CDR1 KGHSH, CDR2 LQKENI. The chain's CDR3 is CASSPPETTDPREGYTF. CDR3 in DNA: TGTGCCAGCTCACCACCGGAGACTACGGACCCCCGGGAGGGCTACACCTTC.

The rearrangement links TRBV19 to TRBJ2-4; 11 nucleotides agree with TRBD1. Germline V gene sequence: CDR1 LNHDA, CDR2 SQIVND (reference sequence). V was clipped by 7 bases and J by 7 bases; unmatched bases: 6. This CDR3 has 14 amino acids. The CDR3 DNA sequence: TGTGCCAGTACCAAGGGACAGGGGGGGAACATTCAGTACTTC. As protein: CASTKGQGGNIQYF.

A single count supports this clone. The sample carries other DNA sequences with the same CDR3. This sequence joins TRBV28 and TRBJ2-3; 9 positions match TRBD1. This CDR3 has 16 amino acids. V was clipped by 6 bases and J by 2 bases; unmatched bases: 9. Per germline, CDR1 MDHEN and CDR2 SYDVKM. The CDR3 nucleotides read TGTGCCAGCAGCATCGACAGGGGGTCAAACACAGATACGCAGTATTTT. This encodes CASSIDRGSNTDTQYF.

The CDR3 spells CASSPGAIGTGRREQYF. The CDR3 bases are TGTGCCAGTAGTCCGGGGGCCATCGGGACAGGGAGGAGAGAGCAGTACTTC. The V and J genes are TRBV19 and TRBJ2-7, with 9 bases identical to TRBD1. J was trimmed by 7 bases and V by 5 bases; bases with no gene match: 18. Germline CDR1 LNHDA, CDR2 SQIVND (reference sequence). The CDR3 spans 17 residues.

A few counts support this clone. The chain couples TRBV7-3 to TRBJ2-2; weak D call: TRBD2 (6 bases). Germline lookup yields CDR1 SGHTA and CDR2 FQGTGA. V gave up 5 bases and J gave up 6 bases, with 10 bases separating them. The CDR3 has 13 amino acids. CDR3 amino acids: CASSRDSPGELFF. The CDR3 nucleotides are TGTGCCAGCAGCAGGGACTCCCCCGGGGAGCTGTTTTTT. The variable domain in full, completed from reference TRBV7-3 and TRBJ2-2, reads GAGVSQTPSNKVTEKGKYVELRCDPISGHTALYWYRQSLGQGPEFLIYFQGTGAADDSGLPNDRFFAVRPEGSVSTLKIQRTERGDSAVYLCASSRDSPGELFFGEGSRLTVL.

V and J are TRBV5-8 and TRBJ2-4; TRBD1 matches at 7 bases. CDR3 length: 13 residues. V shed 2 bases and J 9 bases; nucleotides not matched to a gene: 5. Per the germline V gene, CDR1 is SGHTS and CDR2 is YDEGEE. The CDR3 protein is CASSFTGVGIQYF. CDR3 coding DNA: TGTGCCAGCAGCTTCACAGGGGTAGGCATTCAGTACTTC.